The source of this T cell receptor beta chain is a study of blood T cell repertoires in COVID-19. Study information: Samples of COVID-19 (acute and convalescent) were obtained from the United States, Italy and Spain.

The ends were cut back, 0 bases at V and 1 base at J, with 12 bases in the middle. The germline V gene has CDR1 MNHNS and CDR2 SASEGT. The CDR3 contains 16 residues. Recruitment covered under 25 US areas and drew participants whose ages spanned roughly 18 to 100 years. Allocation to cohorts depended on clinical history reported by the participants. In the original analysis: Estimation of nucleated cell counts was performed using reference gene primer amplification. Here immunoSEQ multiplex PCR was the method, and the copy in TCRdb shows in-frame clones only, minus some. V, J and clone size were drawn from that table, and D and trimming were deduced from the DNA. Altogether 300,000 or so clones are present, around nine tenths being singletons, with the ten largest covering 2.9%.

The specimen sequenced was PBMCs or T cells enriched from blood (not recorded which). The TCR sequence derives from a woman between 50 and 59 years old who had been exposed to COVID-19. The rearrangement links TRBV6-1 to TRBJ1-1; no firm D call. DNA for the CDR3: TGTGCCAGCAGTGAAGCTTATGGAGGGCCGAACACTGAAGCTTTCTTT. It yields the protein CASSEAYGGPNTEAFF.